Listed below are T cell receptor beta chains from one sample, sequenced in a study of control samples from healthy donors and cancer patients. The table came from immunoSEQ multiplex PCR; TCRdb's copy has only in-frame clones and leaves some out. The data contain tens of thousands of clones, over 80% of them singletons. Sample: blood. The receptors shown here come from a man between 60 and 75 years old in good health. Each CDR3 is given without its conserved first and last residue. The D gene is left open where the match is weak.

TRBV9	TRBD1	ASSVEGQTNSPLH
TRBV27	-	ASSAGRDPHEQY
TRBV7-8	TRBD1	ASSSGTGAYNEQF
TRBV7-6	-	ASSLFNSGTGELF
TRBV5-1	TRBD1	ASSLGQGAAYSRNEQF
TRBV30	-	AWNSDSGNTIY
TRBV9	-	ASSVIPEGPNEQF
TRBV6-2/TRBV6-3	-	ASSSVEGGELF
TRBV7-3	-	ASSLMPGTGELF
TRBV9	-	ASSLSPAEPSTDTQY
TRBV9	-	ASSPAASNQPQH
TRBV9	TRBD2	ASRVEVGLANNEQF
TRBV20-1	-	SASGKGEQY
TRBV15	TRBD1	ATSRGGQGYFYSNQPQH
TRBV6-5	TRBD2	ASSLSGTSDIQY
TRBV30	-	AWSVLHMGEQF